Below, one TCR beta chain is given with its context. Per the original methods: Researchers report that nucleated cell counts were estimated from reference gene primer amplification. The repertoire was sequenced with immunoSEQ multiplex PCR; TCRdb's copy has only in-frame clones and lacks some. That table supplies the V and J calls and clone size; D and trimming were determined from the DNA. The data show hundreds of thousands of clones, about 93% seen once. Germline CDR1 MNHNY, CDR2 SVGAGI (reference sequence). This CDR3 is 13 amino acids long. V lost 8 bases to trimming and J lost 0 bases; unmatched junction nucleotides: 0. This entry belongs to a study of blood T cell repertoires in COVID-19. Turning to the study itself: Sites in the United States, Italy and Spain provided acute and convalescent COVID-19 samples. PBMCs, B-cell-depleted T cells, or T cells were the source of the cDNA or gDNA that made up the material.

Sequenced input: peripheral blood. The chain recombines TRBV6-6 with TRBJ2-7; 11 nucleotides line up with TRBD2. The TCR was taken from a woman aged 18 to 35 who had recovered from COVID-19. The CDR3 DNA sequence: TGTGCCAGCGGGACTAGCGGCTCCTACGAGCAGTACGTC. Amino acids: CASGTSGSYEQYV.